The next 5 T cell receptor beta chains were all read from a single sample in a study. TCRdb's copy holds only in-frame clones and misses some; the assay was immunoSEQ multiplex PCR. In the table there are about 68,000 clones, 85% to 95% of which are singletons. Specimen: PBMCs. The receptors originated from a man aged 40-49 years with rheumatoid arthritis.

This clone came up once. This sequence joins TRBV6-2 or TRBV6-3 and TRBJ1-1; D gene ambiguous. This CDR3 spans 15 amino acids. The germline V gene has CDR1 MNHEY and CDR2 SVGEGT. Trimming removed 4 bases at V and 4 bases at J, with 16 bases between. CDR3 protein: CASSWPRIWGTEAFF. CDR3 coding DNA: TGTGCCAGCAGTTGGCCGCGAATATGGGGCACTGAAGCTTTCTTT.

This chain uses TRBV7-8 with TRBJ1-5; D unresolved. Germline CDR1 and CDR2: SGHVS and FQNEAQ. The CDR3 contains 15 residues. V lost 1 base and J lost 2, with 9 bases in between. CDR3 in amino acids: CASSLESAGNQPQHF. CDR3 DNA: TGTGCCAGCAGCTTAGAATCGGCGGGCAATCAGCCCCAGCATTTT.

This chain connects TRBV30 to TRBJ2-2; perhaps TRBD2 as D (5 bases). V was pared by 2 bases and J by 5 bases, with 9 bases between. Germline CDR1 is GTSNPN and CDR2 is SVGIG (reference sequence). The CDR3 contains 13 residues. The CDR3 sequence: CAWSWTQTGELFF. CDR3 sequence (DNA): TGTGCCTGGAGTTGGACTCAGACCGGGGAGCTGTTTTTT.

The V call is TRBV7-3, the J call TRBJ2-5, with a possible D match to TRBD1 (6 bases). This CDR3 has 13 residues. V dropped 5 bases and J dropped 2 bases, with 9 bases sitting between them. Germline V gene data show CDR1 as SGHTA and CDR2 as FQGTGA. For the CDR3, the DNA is TGTGCCAGCAGCCCCGGACAGCAAGAGACCCAGTACTTC. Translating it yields CASSPGQQETQYF.

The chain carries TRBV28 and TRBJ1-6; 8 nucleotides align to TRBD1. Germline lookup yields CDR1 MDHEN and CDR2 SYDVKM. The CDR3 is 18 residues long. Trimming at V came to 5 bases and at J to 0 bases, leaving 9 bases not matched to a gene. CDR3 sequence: CASSPGTGESSYNSPLHF. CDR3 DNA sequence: TGTGCCAGCAGTCCCGGGACAGGCGAGAGCTCCTATAATTCACCCCTCCACTTT.